This is a list of T cell receptor beta chains from one sample in a study of T cell responses to AZD1222 COVID-19 vaccine. Sequencing was performed with immunoSEQ multiplex PCR; in TCRdb, only in-frame clones are kept and a portion is missing. The table has roughly 130,000 clones, 85% to 90% seen once; the top ten hold around 3.1%. The material sequenced was peripheral blood, taken on day 0 of AZD1222 vaccination. The receptors shown here come from an adult in good health. The CDR3 runs from the conserved cysteine through the conserved F or W. The D gene is left open where the match is weak. Size values are once, few and many counts, or a class for expanded clones, and some rows have none.

-	TRBJ1-2	13	TRBV18	-	TGTGCCAGCTCACCGGAGGGAAGCTCTGGCTACACCTTC	CASSPEGSSGYTF
-	TRBJ1-4	18	TRBV19	-	TGTGCCAGTAGTATACGGGGCCCGAGCGTTGCAACTAATGAAAAACTGTTTTTT	CASSIRGPSVATNEKLFF
TRBD2	TRBJ2-1	15	TRBV20-1	-	TGCAGTGCTAGTTGGGCTAGCGGGGGCTACAATGAGCAGTTCTTC	CSASWASGGYNEQFF
-	TRBJ1-1	13	TRBV3-1/TRBV3-2	-	TGTGCCAGCAGCTCGACAGCGAACACTGAAGCTTTCTTT	CASSSTANTEAFF
TRBD1	TRBJ1-3	15	TRBV5-1	-	TGCGCCAGCAGCCCGGGGGACAGCTCGGGAAACACCATATATTTT	CASSPGDSSGNTIYF
-	TRBJ2-7	17	TRBV29-1	-	TGCAGCGTTGAAGGTCGGGGGGCGGGGACACCCAACTACGAGCAGTACTTC	CSVEGRGAGTPNYEQYF
-	TRBJ2-4	18	TRBV25-1	-	TGTGCCAGCAGTGAATGGGGGCAGCCAGTAGGTCTAGAAAACATTCAGTACTTC	CASSEWGQPVGLENIQYF
-	TRBJ2-2	13	TRBV18	-	TGTGCCAGCTCAACGGGCAACACCGGGGAGCTGTTTTTT	CASSTGNTGELFF
-	TRBJ2-2	15	TRBV7-9	-	TGTGCCAGCAGCCCTGGGGCGTCGGACACCGGGGAGCTGTTTTTT	CASSPGASDTGELFF
TRBD1	TRBJ1-1	17	TRBV4-1	-	TGCGCCAGCAGCCTCTCAAGACAGGGGGCGCGAGGCACTGAAGCTTTCTTT	CASSLSRQGARGTEAFF
-	TRBJ2-7	11	TRBV28	-	TGTGCCAGCAGCTCCTTCCACGAGCAGTACTTC	CASSSFHEQYF
-	TRBJ1-1	12	TRBV7-2	-	TGTGCCAGCAGCCCCGTCTCTGTCACGTCTTTCTTT	CASSPVSVTSFF
TRBD1	TRBJ1-1	16	TRBV4-2	-	TGTGCCAGCAGCCAGGATCCTACAGGGGTGAACACTGAAGCTTTCTTT	CASSQDPTGVNTEAFF
TRBD2	TRBJ2-5	15	TRBV6-1	-	TGTGCCAGCAGTGAACTAGCGGGAGGGCCAGAGACCCAGTACTTC	CASSELAGGPETQYF
-	TRBJ1-3	15	TRBV21-1	once	TGTGCCAGCAGCAAAAAATGGGACAGAGGAAACACCATATATTTT	CASSKKWDRGNTIYF
-	TRBJ2-2	14	TRBV25-1	-	TGTGCCAGCAGAAGGGGATCGGGCACCGGGGAGCTGTTTTTT	CASRRGSGTGELFF
-	TRBJ2-7	13	TRBV19	once	TGTGCCAGTAGGCCTCGGGGGATCGACGAGCAGTACTTC	CASRPRGIDEQYF
TRBD1	TRBJ1-5	16	TRBV19	few	TGTGCCAGTACCCTAAGCGGGACAGGACGCAATCAGCCCCAGCATTTT	CASTLSGTGRNQPQHF
TRBD1	TRBJ2-7	16	TRBV4-3	-	TGCGCCAGCAGCCAAGATTGGGGACAGGGGGCGTTTGAGCAGTACTTC	CASSQDWGQGAFEQYF
-	TRBJ2-2	11	TRBV7-2	-	TGTGCCAGCAGCTCCGGGGGGGAGCTGTTTTTT	CASSSGGELFF
-	TRBJ2-5	14	TRBV29-1	-	TGCAGCGTTGAGCGGACAGCTGATCAAGAGACCCAGTACTTC	CSVERTADQETQYF
-	TRBJ1-1	14	TRBV9	-	TGTGCCAGCAGCGTAGAATGGGGAAACACTGAAGCTTTCTTT	CASSVEWGNTEAFF
-	TRBJ1-5	15	TRBV19	few	TGTGCCAGTAGTATTGGGTTCAATAGCAATCAGCCCCAGCATTTT	CASSIGFNSNQPQHF
TRBD1	TRBJ1-1	14	TRBV28	-	TGTGCCAGCAGTTTCGACAGGGCCACGACTGAAGCTTTCTTT	CASSFDRATTEAFF
-	TRBJ1-2	14	TRBV7-9	-	TGTGCCAGCAGCTTAGGTGGCCCCTACTATGGCTACACCTTC	CASSLGGPYYGYTF
-	TRBJ1-2	14	TRBV5-6	-	TGTGCCAGCAGCGGAGCCGACAGGATCTATGGCTACACCTTC	CASSGADRIYGYTF
-	TRBJ2-1	13	TRBV7-3	-	TGTGCCAGCAGCATAGGACGGTACAATGAGCAGTTCTTC	CASSIGRYNEQFF
TRBD2	TRBJ2-1	14	TRBV5-1	-	TGCGCCAGCGGAGCGGGAGGGTTGTTCGATGAGCAGTTCTTC	CASGAGGLFDEQFF
-	TRBJ2-1	14	TRBV7-9	-	TGTGCCAGCAGCTTGGGTTTATCCTACAATGAGCAGTTCTTC	CASSLGLSYNEQFF
TRBD1	TRBJ1-5	17	TRBV28	-	TGTGCCAGCTGCTCGCCAAAAGACAGGGGGGGAAATCAGCCCCAGCATTTT	CASCSPKDRGGNQPQHF
TRBD2	TRBJ2-5	19	TRBV7-2	-	TGTGCCAGCAGACCCAACCGGGGGGGGACCGCACGAGGAAAGGAGACCCAGTACTTC	CASRPNRGGTARGKETQYF
TRBD1	TRBJ1-1	14	TRBV28	-	TGTGCCGCCGAGACAGGGGCCCTGAACACTGAAGCTTTCTTT	CAAETGALNTEAFF
-	TRBJ1-4	13	TRBV2	-	TGTGCCACCAACAGGAATTGGAATGAAAAACTGTTTTTT	CATNRNWNEKLFF
-	TRBJ2-2	16	TRBV4-1	-	TGCGCCAGCAGCCTCCGACTCTCGTCTGGGACCGGGGAGCTGTTTTTT	CASSLRLSSGTGELFF
TRBD1	TRBJ2-7	10	TRBV20-1	-	TGCAGTGCCCAGGGGGACGGGCAGTACTTC	CSAQGDGQYF
-	TRBJ1-1	14	TRBV29-1	-	TGCAGCGTTGACCCGGACCCCCAGGTTCCCGAAGCTTTCTTT	CSVDPDPQVPEAFF
-	TRBJ1-1	13	TRBV19	-	TGTGCCAGTAGTATAGGCAGGTTATCTGAAGCTTTCTTT	CASSIGRLSEAFF
TRBD2	TRBJ2-7	14	TRBV28	-	TGTGCCTCCTGGGAGCGGGACGGGCCCTACGAGCAGTACTTC	CASWERDGPYEQYF
TRBD2	TRBJ2-3	15	TRBV20-1	-	TGCAGTGCTAGTCGGGCTAGCGGATTCACAGATACGCAGTATTTT	CSASRASGFTDTQYF
-	TRBJ1-5	12	TRBV3-1/TRBV3-2	few	TGTGCCAGCAGCCTTGGGGATCAGCCCCAGCATTTT	CASSLGDQPQHF
-	TRBJ1-3	14	TRBV5-1	-	TGCGCCAGCAGCTTGGTAGGACTTGGAAACACCATATATTTT	CASSLVGLGNTIYF
-	TRBJ1-1	15	TRBV5-6	-	TGTGCCAGCAGCTTGGGGCTGAATATGAACACTGAAGCTTTCTTT	CASSLGLNMNTEAFF
-	TRBJ1-1	18	TRBV4-1	-	TGCGCCAGCAGCCCAGAAGGGTATGGCGGCAGGGTGGGCACTGAAGCTTTCTTT	CASSPEGYGGRVGTEAFF
-	TRBJ2-5	15	TRBV5-1	-	TGCGCCAGCAGCTGGCTAGCCCCTGGTGGAGAGACCCAGTACTTC	CASSWLAPGGETQYF
TRBD1	TRBJ2-2	17	TRBV6-2/TRBV6-3	-	TGTGCCAGCAGTTACCCACGGACAGGGGTCGACACCGGGGAGCTGTTTTTT	CASSYPRTGVDTGELFF
TRBD1	TRBJ1-2	12	TRBV19	-	TGTGCCAGTAGCGAGACAGGGTGGGGCTACACCTTC	CASSETGWGYTF
TRBD2	TRBJ2-3	17	TRBV2	-	TGTGCCAGCAGTGATAGCGGGGGGGTCTTTGGCACAGATACGCAGTATTTT	CASSDSGGVFGTDTQYF
TRBD2	TRBJ2-3	15	TRBV4-3	-	TGCGCCAGCAGCCAAGAAGGGACTAGCTCAGATACGCAGTATTTT	CASSQEGTSSDTQYF
TRBD2	TRBJ2-3	16	TRBV7-6	-	TGTGCCAGCAGCTTAGAACTAGCGGGAAGCACAGATACGCAGTATTTT	CASSLELAGSTDTQYF
-	TRBJ1-2	15	TRBV5-4	-	TGTGCCAGCAGCCCCGAGGGCGGGGGGGCCTATGGCTACACCTTC	CASSPEGGGAYGYTF
-	TRBJ1-5	13	TRBV28	-	TGTGCCAGCAGTTTACCCGACAATCAGCCCCAGCATTTT	CASSLPDNQPQHF
-	TRBJ1-1	12	TRBV5-1	-	TGCGCCAGCAGCTCCCCGAACACTGAAGCTTTCTTT	CASSSPNTEAFF
-	TRBJ1-5	9	TRBV10-3	-	TGTGCCATCAGGTCGGGGGGGGATTTT	CAIRSGGDF
TRBD2	TRBJ2-7	16	TRBV5-1	once	TGCGCCAGCAGCTTGGGGGGACTAGCGGGAGTAGAAGAGCAGTACTTC	CASSLGGLAGVEEQYF
TRBD2	TRBJ2-5	15	TRBV9	-	TGTGCCAGCAGCGTGACTAGCGGGAGACCAGGGACCCAGTACTTC	CASSVTSGRPGTQYF
-	TRBJ2-2	14	TRBV9	-	TGTGCCAGCAGCGTAGGTACTAAAACCGGGGAGCTGTTTTTT	CASSVGTKTGELFF
TRBD2	TRBJ2-1	13	TRBV5-1	-	TGCGCCAGCAGCTTGGGACTAGCGATAGAGCAGTTCTTC	CASSLGLAIEQFF